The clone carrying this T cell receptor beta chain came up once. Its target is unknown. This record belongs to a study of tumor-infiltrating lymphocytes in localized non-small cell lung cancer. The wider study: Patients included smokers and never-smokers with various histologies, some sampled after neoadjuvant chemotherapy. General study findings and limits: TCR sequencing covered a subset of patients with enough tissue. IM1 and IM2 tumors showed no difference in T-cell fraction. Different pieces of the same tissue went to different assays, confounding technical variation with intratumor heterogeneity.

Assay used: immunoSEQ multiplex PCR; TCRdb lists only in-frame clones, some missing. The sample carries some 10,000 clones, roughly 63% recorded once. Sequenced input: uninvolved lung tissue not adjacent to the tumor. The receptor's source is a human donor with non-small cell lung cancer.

Written as DNA, the CDR3 is TGTGCCAGCAGTAAGAGTGGGTGGAGTGAGCAGTTCTTC. Translating gives CASSKSGWSEQFF. The gene calls are TRBV25-1 and TRBJ2-1; D gene ambiguous. The V gene lost 5 bases and the J gene lost 9 bases, with 14 bases spanning the gap. Germline CDR1 MGHDK, CDR2 SYGVNS. The CDR3 consists of 13 residues.